Sequencing of this T cell receptor (beta chain) was carried out in a study of T cell responses to AZD1222 COVID-19 vaccine. Clones were read by immunoSEQ multiplex PCR, and TCRdb kept only the in-frame ones, dropping some. This sample has roughly 190,000 clones; roughly 93% occur once, and the top ten carry roughly 0.98%. This CDR3 has 15 residues. In germline, CDR1 is MNHEY, CDR2 SMNVEV (reference sequence). The V end lost 7 bases, the J end lost 2 bases, and 18 bases lay between the germline ends. The sample here was peripheral blood, taken on day 0 of AZD1222 vaccination. The chain recombines TRBV27 with TRBJ2-7, with D unresolved. This TCR came from an adult in good health. CDR3 amino acids: CASTTWVGHAYEQYF. The CDR3 bases are TGTGCCAGCACCACATGGGTAGGGCATGCCTACGAGCAGTACTTC.